The sequence of this T cell receptor (beta chain) was determined in a study of blood T cells in healthy people across ages. Russia was home to the donors, healthy Caucasian individuals aged roughly 6 to 90. Total RNA was isolated from each sample in quantities of at least 5 micrograms. It was with a sample-barcoded 5' primer and a J-beta primer mix that a second PCR of roughly 7 to 12 cycles was run. TCRdb recomputed calls from the 5' RACE reads with MiXCR, one row per CDR3 protein. The sample includes fewer than 800,000 distinct CDR3 sequences, roughly 25% of them seen just once. The data were also submitted as part of a second study, on T cells of mothers and their children.

Sequenced material: blood. The receptor's source is a boy between 5 and 17 years old in good health.

As DNA, the CDR3 is TGTGCCAGCAGCTTCTTTGAAGCAAAAGCGGATACGCAGTATTTT. It is translated as CASSFFEAKADTQYF. This sequence joins TRBV5-6 and TRBJ2-3; no reliable D call. The CDR3 loop spans 15 amino acids. With 2 bases removed from V and 6 bases from J, the gap between germline ends came to 16 bases. Germline V gene data show CDR1 as SGHDT and CDR2 as YYEEEE.